The present TCR beta chain was sequenced within a study of blood T cell repertoires in COVID-19. Looking at the study overall: Specimens from acute and convalescent COVID-19 originated in the United States, Italy and Spain. PBMCs, B-cell-depleted T cells, or T cells provided the cDNA or gDNA that made up the material.

This CDR3 contains 11 residues. V dropped 6 bases and J dropped 7 bases, with 9 bases sitting between them. In germline, CDR1 is MNHEY, CDR2 SVGEGT. This clone has just one count. Original data processing: Amplified reference gene primers provided the basis for estimating nucleated cell counts. The protocol was immunoSEQ multiplex PCR, while the TCRdb copy is restricted to in-frame clones and leaves out a portion. V and J calls and clone size are those listed in that table; D and trimming were worked out from the DNA. The sample gives 240,000 or so clones, 70% to 90% of which show up once; 6.2% is in the top ten.

Sequenced material: peripheral blood. The gene calls are TRBV6-2 or TRBV6-3 and TRBJ1-1, with unresolved D. The sequence was obtained from a man aged 60-69 years with acute or convalescent COVID-19. The CDR3 sequence is CASSRGIEAFF. CDR3 in DNA: TGTGCCAGCAGCCGCGGTATTGAAGCTTTCTTT.